Following are 11 T cell receptor beta chains from one sample sequenced in a study of PD-L1 blockade in urothelial cancer. Assay used: immunoSEQ multiplex PCR; TCRdb lists only in-frame clones, some missing. The profile covers 70,000 or so clones, with roughly nine tenths appearing a single time and 3.4% taken by the ten largest. The material was PBMCs, obtained around atezolizumab (anti-PD-L1) treatment. The receptors derive from a man aged 60-69 years with urothelial cancer.

J is TRBJ2-7 and V is TRBV7-6; the D gene is possibly TRBD2 (6 bases). This CDR3 region has 14 residues. CDR1 and CDR2 (germline): SGHVS, FNYEAQ. V lost 3 bases, J lost 3 bases, and 12 bases lay in between. In nucleotides, the CDR3 is TGTGCCAGCAGCTTTAGGTCGGGAGACTACGAGCAGTACTTC. Translation gives CASSFRSGDYEQYF.

This clone was seen more than once but under ten times. V is TRBV5-1 and J is TRBJ1-1; tentative D call: TRBD1 (5 bases). CDR1 is SGHRS, CDR2 YFSETQ, per germline. V lost 3 bases and J lost 1, with 13 bases in between. The CDR3 loop spans 15 amino acids. The CDR3 region is CASSSLGGPNTEAFF. In DNA form, the CDR3 reads TGCGCCAGCAGCTCGCTCGGGGGACCGAACACTGAAGCTTTCTTT.

V and J are TRBV7-8 and TRBJ2-7, with TRBD2 matching 7 bases. CDR3 length: 13 amino acids. V shed 5 bases, J shed 5 bases, and the junction held 6 bases outside the gene matches. Germline V gives CDR1 SGHVS, CDR2 FQNEAQ. DNA for the CDR3: TGTGCCAGCAGCCCTCCTCGGGGGGACGAGCAGTACTTC. This encodes CASSPPRGDEQYF.

The chain carries TRBV19 and TRBJ2-1; 7 bases line up with TRBD1. J lost 5 bases, V lost 5 bases, and 9 bases had no gene match. The CDR3 sequence is 15 residues long. Germline V gene lookup returns CDR1 LNHDA and CDR2 SQIVND (reference sequence). CDR3 in amino acids: CASSQDRQPHNEQFF. As DNA, the CDR3 is TGTGCCAGTAGTCAGGACAGGCAACCACACAATGAGCAGTTCTTC.

The V gene is TRBV6-5, the J gene TRBJ1-4, with 10 bases identical to TRBD1. CDR3 length: 15 amino acids. The ends lost 4 bases at V and 4 bases at J; junction bases unmatched: 3. Germline V gives CDR1 MNHEY, CDR2 SVGAGI. CDR3 loop: CASSWTGGNNEKLFF. Written as DNA, the CDR3 is TGTGCCAGCAGTTGGACAGGGGGAAATAATGAAAAACTGTTTTTT.

This clone was counted once. V and J are TRBV19 and TRBJ1-1; 10 nucleotides align to TRBD1. Germline V gene data show CDR1 as LNHDA and CDR2 as SQIVND (reference sequence). The CDR3 has 12 residues. J lost 11 bases, V lost 9 bases, and 9 bases had no gene match. CDR3 sequence (DNA): TGTGCCAGCCGCAATGACAGGGGGCCTGCTTTCTTT. It encodes CASRNDRGPAFF.

V gene TRBV7-9 combines with J gene TRBJ2-1, with 15 positions matching TRBD2. The CDR3 contains 15 residues. Germline lookup yields CDR1 SEHNR and CDR2 FQNEAQ (reference sequence). V dropped 11 bases and J dropped 5; count of bases not matched to a gene: 7. CDR3 in DNA: TGTGCCTCGCAGGGACTAGCGGGGGGACACAATGAGCAGTTCTTC. Protein: CASQGLAGGHNEQFF.

The rearrangement joins TRBV18 to TRBJ1-3; 12 bases are a match to TRBD1. Germline V lookup: CDR1 KGHSH, CDR2 LQKENI. The CDR3 spans 16 residues. Trimming cost V 2 bases and J 2 bases; bases outside gene matches: 1. The CDR3 spells CASSPGTGGTGNTIYF. The CDR3 DNA reads as TGTGCCAGCTCACCAGGGACAGGGGGCACTGGAAACACCATATATTTT.

The gene calls are TRBV10-3 and TRBJ2-7; a possible D gene is TRBD2 (6 bases). With 1 base removed from V and 2 bases from J, the gap between germline ends came to 12 bases. The CDR3 has 15 amino acids. The germline V gene has CDR1 ENHRY and CDR2 SYGVKD. The DNA for the CDR3 is TGTGCCATCAGTGAGTTCACTAGCACAACCTACGAGCAGTACTTC. Its protein is CAISEFTSTTYEQYF.

The J gene is TRBJ2-3, the V gene TRBV4-2; TRBD2 matches at 11 bases. Germline assignment: CDR1 LGHNA and CDR2 YNFKEQ. CDR3 size: 16 residues. The V gene end was trimmed by 5 bases and the J gene end by 3 bases; junction bases not matched to a gene: 7. Written as DNA, the CDR3 is TGTGCCAGCAGCTTAGCCTTAGCGGGGGGGACAGATACGCAGTATTTT. As protein: CASSLALAGGTDTQYF.

The genes are TRBV5-1 and TRBJ2-1; D is unresolved. The germline V gene encodes CDR1 SGHRS and CDR2 YFSETQ. CDR3 length: 15 residues. The V end was cut by 0 bases, the J end by 0 bases, with 7 bases between. This CDR3 reads CASSLGAGSYNEQFF. The CDR3 nucleotides are TGCGCCAGCAGCTTGGGAGCTGGCTCCTACAATGAGCAGTTCTTC.